This T cell receptor (beta chain) comes out of a study of blood T cell repertoires in COVID-19. In the study overall: Sources were T cells, B-cell-depleted T cells, or PBMCs; the material itself was cDNA or gDNA.

Original handling: Estimated nucleated cell counts came from reference gene primer amplification. Sequenced by immunoSEQ multiplex PCR; TCRdb stores in-frame clones only, minus some. That table furnishes V, J and clone size, whereas the DNA furnished D and trimming. The data hold some 110,000 clones, with about 86% observed a single time. The CDR3 spans 11 residues. Germline CDR1 reads SNHLY; CDR2 reads FYNNEI. The ends were cut back, 5 bases at V and 11 bases at J, with 12 bases in the middle. Sequencing input: peripheral blood. The sequence was collected from a man between 65 and 79 years old who had recovered from COVID-19. The chain combines TRBV2 with TRBJ1-2; D might be TRBD1 (6 bases). The CDR3 loop reads CASSPDSGYTF. As DNA, the CDR3 is TGTGCCAGCAGTCCGGACAGTGGGTACACCTTC.